This paragraph covers one TCR beta chain sequence. This sample is part of a study of technical replicates of blood from several donors. Here immunoSEQ multiplex PCR was the method, and the copy in TCRdb shows in-frame clones only, minus some. The sample has about 83,000 clones, roughly 92% seen once. Per germline, CDR1 MNHNY and CDR2 SVGAGI (reference sequence). V lost 7 bases to trimming and J lost 5 bases, with 11 bases between them. CDR3 length equals 12 residues. The sequence was obtained from a human donor in good health. Specimen: T cells isolated from PBMCs. The chain carries TRBV6-6 and TRBJ1-1, with a possible D match to TRBD1 (6 bases). The CDR3 protein is CASNQGKTEAFF. For the CDR3, the DNA is TGTGCCAGCAATCAGGGGAAGACTGAAGCTTTCTTT.